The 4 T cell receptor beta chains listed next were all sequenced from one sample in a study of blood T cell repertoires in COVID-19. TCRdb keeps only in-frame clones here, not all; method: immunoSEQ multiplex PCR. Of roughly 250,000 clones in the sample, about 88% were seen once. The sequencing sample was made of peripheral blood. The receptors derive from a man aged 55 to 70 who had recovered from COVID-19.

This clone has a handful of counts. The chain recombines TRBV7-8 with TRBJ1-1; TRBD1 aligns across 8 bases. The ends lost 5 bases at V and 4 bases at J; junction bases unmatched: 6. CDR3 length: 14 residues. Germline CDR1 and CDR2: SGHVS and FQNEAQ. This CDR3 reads CASSKRQGATEAFF. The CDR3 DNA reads TGTGCCAGCAGCAAAAGGCAGGGGGCCACTGAAGCTTTCTTT.

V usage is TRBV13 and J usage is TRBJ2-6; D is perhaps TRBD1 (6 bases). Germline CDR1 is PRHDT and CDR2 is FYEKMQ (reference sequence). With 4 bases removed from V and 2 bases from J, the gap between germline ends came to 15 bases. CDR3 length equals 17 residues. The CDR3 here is CASSSSDSTTGANVLTF. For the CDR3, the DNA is TGTGCCAGCAGCTCGTCGGACAGTACGACTGGGGCCAACGTCCTGACTTTC.

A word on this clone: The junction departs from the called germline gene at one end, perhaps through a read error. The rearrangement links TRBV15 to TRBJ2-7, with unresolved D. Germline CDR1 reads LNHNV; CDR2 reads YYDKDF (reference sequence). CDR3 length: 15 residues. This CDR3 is CATSRDRLVSHEQYF. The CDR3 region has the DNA TGTGCCACCAGCAGAGATCGGCTAGTCTCCCACGAGCAGTACTTC.

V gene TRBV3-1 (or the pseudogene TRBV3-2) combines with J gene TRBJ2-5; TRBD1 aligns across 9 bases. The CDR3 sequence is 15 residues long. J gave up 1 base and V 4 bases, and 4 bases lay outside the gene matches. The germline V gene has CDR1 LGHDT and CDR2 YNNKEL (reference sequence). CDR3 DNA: TGTGCCAGCAGCCTATGGGACAGGGCCCAAGAGACCCAGTACTTC. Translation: CASSLWDRAQETQYF.